This T cell receptor (beta chain) was obtained from a study of T cells in Graves' hyperthyroidism and ophthalmopathy. Study-level results: A median around six months before onset, the model predicted ophthalmopathy.

CDR3 size: 14 residues. Per germline, CDR1 DFQATT and CDR2 SNEGSKA (reference sequence). The V end was cut by 6 bases, the J end by 0 bases, with 15 bases between. RNA transcripts served as the template for amplifying TCR beta CDR3 regions. A first-round RT-PCR of the TCR CDR3 used the HTBI primer set. TCRdb fed the multiplex PCR reads into MiXCR, producing one record per CDR3 protein. The repertoire holds fewer than 800,000 distinct CDR3 sequences, about a sixth seen once, with under 10% in the top ten. In its sample, this clonotype was seen a few times. The target antigen is unknown. Calling Graves' hyperthyroidism stable meant ophthalmopathy did not progress within 18 months.

This chain connects TRBV20-1 to TRBJ2-7, with D unresolved. This receptor was obtained from a man younger than 35 with Graves' hyperthyroidism. Specimen: blood. The CDR3 region has the DNA TGCAGTGCAGACGATCGGGCGTACTCCTACGAGCAGTACTTC. This encodes CSADDRAYSYEQYF.